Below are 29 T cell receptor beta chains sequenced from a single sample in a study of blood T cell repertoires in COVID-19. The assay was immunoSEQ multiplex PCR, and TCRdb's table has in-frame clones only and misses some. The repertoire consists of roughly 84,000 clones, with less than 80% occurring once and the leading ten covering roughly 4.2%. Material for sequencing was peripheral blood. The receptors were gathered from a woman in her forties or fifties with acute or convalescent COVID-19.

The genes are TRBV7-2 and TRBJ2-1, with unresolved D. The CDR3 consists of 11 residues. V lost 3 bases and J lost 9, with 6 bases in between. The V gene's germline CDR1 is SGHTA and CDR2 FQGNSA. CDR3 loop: CASSFTSEQFF. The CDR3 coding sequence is TGTGCCAGCAGCTTTACGAGTGAGCAGTTCTTC.

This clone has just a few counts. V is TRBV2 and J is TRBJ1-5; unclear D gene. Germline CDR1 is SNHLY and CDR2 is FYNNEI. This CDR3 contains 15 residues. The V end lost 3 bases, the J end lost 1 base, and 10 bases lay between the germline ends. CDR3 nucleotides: TGTGCCAGCAGTGATCAGGTCTACAGCAATCAGCCCCAGCATTTT. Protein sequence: CASSDQVYSNQPQHF.

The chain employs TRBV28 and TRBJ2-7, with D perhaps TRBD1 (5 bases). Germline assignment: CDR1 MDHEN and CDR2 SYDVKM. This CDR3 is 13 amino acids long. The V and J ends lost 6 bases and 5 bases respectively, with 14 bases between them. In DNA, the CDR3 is TGTGCCAGCAGCCCTCTAAAAGGGGACGAGCAGTACTTC. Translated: CASSPLKGDEQYF.

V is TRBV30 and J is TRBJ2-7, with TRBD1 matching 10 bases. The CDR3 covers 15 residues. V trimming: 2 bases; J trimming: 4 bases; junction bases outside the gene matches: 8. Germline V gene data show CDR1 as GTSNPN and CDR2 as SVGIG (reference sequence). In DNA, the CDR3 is TGTGCCTGGAGTTCCCGGGACAGGGGTCCGTACGAGCAGTACTTC. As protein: CAWSSRDRGPYEQYF.

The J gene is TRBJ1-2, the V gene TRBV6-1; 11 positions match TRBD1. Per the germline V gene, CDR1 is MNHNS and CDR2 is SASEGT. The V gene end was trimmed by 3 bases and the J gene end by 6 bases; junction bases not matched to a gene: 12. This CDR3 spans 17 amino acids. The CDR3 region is CASSDQGQGVISDGYTF. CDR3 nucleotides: TGTGCCAGCAGTGACCAGGGACAGGGGGTTATATCGGATGGCTACACCTTC.

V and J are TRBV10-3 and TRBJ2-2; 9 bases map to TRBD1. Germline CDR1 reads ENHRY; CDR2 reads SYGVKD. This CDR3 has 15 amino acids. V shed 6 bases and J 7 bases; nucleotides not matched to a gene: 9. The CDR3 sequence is CAISLDRGGGGELFF. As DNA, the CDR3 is TGTGCCATCAGCCTGGACAGGGGCGGCGGCGGGGAGCTGTTTTTT.

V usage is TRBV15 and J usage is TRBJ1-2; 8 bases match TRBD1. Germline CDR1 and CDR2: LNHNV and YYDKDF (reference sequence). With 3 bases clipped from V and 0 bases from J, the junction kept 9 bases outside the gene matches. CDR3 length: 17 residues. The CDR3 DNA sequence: TGTGCCACCAGCAGGGACAGGGCAGACTTCACTAACTATGGCTACACCTTC. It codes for CATSRDRADFTNYGYTF. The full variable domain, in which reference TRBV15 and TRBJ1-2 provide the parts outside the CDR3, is DAMVIQNPRYQVTQFGKPVTLSCSQTLNHNVMYWYQQKSSQAPKLLFHYYDKDFNNEADTPDNFQSRRPNTSFCFLDIRSPGLGDTAMYLCATSRDRADFTNYGYTFGSGTRLTVV.

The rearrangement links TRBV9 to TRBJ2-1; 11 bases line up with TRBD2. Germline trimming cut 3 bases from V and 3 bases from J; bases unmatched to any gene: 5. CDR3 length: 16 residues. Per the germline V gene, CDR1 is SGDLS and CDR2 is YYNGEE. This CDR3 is CASSAIAGGYYNEQFF. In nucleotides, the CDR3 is TGTGCCAGCAGCGCGATAGCGGGGGGGTACTACAATGAGCAGTTCTTC.

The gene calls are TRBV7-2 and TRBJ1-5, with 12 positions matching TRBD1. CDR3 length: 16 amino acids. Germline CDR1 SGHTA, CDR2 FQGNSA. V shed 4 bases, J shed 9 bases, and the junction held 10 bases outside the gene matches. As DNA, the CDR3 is TGTGCCAGCAGCTCGGACGGGACAGGGGGCGGTCGGCCCCAGCATTTT. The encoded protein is CASSSDGTGGGRPQHF. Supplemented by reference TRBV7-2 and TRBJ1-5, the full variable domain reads GAGVSQSPSNKVTEKGKDVELRCDPISGHTALYWYRQSLGQGLEFLIYFQGNSAPDKSGLPSDRFSAERTGGSVSTLTIQRTQQEDSAVYLCASSSDGTGGGRPQHFGDGTRLSIL.

The CDR3 loop reads CASSLRGGLAGDNEQFF. The CDR3 DNA reads as TGCGCCAGCAGCTTGCGGGGAGGACTAGCGGGGGATAATGAGCAGTTCTTC. The chain links TRBV5-1 to TRBJ2-1, with 13 bases matching TRBD2. Germline V gene sequence: CDR1 SGHRS, CDR2 YFSETQ. This CDR3 contains 17 residues. With 1 base clipped from V and 7 bases from J, the junction kept 8 bases outside the gene matches.

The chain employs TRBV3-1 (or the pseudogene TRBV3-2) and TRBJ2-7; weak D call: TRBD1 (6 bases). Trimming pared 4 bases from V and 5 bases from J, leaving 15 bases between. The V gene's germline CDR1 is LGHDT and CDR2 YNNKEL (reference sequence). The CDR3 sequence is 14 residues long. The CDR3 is CASSPARGPHEQYF. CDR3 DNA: TGTGCCAGCAGCCCTGCCAGGGGCCCCCACGAGCAGTACTTC.

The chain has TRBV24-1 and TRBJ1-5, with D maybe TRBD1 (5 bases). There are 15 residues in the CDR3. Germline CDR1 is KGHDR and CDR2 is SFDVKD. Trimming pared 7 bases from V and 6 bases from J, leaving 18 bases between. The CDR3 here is CATSPGRGWSQPQHF. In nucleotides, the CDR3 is TGTGCCACCAGCCCAGGGAGGGGATGGAGTCAGCCCCAGCATTTT.

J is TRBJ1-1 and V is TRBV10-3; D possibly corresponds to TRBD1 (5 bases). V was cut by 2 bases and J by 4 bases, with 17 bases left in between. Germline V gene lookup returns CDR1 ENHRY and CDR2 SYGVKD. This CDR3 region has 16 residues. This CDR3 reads CAISEGAAGRGTEAFF. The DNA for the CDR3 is TGTGCCATCAGTGAGGGGGCTGCTGGTAGGGGCACTGAAGCTTTCTTT.

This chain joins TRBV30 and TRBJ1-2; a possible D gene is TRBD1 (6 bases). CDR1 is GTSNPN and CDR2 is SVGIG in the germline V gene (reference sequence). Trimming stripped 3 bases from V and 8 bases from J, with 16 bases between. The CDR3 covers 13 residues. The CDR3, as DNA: TGTGCCTGGAGCTTAGGGGCAGGGGCCGGCTACACCTTC. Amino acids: CAWSLGAGAGYTF.

CDR3 bases: TGTGCCAGCAGCTTCGGGTCGAGCTCCTATAATTCACCCCTCCACTTT. Translation gives CASSFGSSSYNSPLHF. This chain links TRBV5-5 with TRBJ1-6; D is ambiguous. V gave up 2 bases and J gave up 0 bases, with 9 bases separating them. The CDR3 covers 16 residues. Germline assignment: CDR1 SGHKS and CDR2 YYEKEE (reference sequence).

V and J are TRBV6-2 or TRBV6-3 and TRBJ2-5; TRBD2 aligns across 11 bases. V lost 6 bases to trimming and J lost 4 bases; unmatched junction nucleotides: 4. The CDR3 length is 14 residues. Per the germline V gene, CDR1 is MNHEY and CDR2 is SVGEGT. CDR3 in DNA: TGTGCCAGCAGCTTCACTAGCGGGGGAGAGACCCAGTACTTC. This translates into CASSFTSGGETQYF.

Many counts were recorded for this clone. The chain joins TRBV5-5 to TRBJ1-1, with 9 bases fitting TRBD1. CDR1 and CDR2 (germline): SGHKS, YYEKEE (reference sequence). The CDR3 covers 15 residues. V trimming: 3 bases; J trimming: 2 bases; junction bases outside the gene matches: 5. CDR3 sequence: CASSWGTGINTEAFF. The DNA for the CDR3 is TGTGCCAGCAGCTGGGGGACAGGGATTAACACTGAAGCTTTCTTT.

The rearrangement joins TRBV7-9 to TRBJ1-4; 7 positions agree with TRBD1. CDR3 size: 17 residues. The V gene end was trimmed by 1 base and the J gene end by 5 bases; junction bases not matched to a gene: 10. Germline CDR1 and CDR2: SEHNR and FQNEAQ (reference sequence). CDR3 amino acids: CASSLGSGRGKNEKLFF. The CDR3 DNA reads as TGTGCCAGCAGCTTAGGTAGCGGCAGGGGGAAAAATGAAAAACTGTTTTTT.

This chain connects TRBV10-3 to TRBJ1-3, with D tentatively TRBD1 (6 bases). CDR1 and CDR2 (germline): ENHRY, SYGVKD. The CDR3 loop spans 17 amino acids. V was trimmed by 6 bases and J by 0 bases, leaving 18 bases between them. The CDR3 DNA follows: TGTGCCATCAGGGACCCCTCGGACAGAGTCTCTGGAAACACCATATATTTT. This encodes CAIRDPSDRVSGNTIYF.

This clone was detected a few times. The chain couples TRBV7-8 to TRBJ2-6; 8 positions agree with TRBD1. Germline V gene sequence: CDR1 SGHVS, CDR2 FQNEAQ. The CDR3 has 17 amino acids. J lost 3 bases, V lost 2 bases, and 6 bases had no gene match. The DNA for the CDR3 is TGTGCCAGCAGCTTAAGGACAGGGAAGAGTGGGGCCAACGTCCTGACTTTC. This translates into CASSLRTGKSGANVLTF.

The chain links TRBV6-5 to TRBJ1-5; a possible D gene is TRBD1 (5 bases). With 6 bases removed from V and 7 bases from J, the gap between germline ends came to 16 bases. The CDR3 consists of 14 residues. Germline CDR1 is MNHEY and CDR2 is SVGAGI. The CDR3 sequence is CASRPWEGRQPQHF. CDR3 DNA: TGTGCCAGCAGGCCTTGGGAGGGGAGGCAGCCCCAGCATTTT.

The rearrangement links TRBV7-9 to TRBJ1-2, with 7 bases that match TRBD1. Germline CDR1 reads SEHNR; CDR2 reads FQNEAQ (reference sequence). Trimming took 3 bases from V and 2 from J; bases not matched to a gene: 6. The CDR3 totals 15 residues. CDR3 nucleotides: TGTGCCAGCAGCTTGGCAGGACAGGCCAACTATGGCTACACCTTC. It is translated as CASSLAGQANYGYTF. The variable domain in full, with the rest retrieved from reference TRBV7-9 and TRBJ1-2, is DTGVSQNPRHKITKRGQNVTFRCDPISEHNRLYWYRQTLGQGPEFLTYFQNEAQLEKSRLLSDRFSAERPKGSFSTLEIQRTEQGDSAMYLCASSLAGQANYGYTFGSGTRLTVV.

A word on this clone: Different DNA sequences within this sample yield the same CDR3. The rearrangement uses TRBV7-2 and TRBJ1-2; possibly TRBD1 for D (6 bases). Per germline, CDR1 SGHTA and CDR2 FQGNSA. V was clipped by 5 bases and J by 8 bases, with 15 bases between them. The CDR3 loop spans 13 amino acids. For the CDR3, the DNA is TGTGCCAGCAGCCTCGCAGGGGTCGGCGGCTACACCTTC. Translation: CASSLAGVGGYTF.

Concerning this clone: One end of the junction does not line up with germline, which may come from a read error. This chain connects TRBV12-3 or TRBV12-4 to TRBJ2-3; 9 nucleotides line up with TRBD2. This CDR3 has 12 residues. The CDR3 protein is CASRPLAGAPSF. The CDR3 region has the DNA TGTGCCAGCAGACCCTTAGCGGGGGCCCCCTCTTTT.

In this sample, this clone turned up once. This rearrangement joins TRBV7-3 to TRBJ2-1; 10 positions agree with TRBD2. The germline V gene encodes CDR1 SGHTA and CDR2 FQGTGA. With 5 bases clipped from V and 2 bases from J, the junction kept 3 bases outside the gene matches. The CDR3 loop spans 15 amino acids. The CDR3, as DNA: TGTGCCAGCAGCCTTAGCGGGGGGACCTACAATGAGCAGTTCTTC. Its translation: CASSLSGGTYNEQFF.

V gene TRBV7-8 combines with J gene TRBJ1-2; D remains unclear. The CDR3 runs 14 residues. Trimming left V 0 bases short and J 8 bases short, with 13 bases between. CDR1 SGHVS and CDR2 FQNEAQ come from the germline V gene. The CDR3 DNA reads TGTGCCAGCAGCTTAGCCGAGCGGGTGAGGGGCTACACCTTC. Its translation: CASSLAERVRGYTF.

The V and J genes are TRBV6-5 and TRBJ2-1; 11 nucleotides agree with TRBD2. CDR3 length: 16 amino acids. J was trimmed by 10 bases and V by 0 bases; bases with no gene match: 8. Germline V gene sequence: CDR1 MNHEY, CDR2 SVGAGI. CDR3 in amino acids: CASSYSSSGGAKEQFF. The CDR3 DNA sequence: TGTGCCAGCAGTTACTCGAGTAGCGGGGGGGCGAAGGAGCAGTTCTTC.

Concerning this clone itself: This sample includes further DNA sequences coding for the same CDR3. CDR3 DNA: TGTGCCAGCAGTTTAGGGACAGGGTCTGGCTACACCTTC. Residues: CASSLGTGSGYTF. The chain couples TRBV12-3 or TRBV12-4 to TRBJ1-2; 8 positions agree with TRBD1. Germline trimming cut 1 base from V and 7 bases from J; bases unmatched to any gene: 2. The length of the CDR3 is 13 residues.

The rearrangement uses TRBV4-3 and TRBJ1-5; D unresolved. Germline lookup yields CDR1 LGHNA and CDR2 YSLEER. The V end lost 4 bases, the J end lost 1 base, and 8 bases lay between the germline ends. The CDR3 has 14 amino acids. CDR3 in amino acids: CASSPGQSNQPQHF. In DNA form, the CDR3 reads TGCGCCAGCAGCCCTGGCCAGAGCAATCAGCCCCAGCATTTT.